The rows below give T cell receptor beta chains drawn from one sample of a study of response to subunit inactivated influenza vaccine. TCRdb re-called the RT-PCR reads with MiXCR, one entry per CDR3 protein. Here the sample spans hundreds of thousands of distinct CDR3 sequences, around 13% being singletons. The sample in question was PBMCs from blood, obtained 14 days before vaccination. These receptors were taken from a man over 45 who received an inactivated influenza vaccine. The CDR3 runs from the conserved cysteine through the conserved F or W. Fields, in order: J gene, clone size, D gene, V gene, CDR3 protein, CDR3 DNA. The D gene is left open where the match is weak. Only some rows state a clone size, as once, few, many or a class for expanded clones.

TRBJ2-6	few	TRBD2	TRBV11-2	CASSMRGGTISRANVLTF	TGTGCCAGCAGTATGAGGGGAGGGACCATTTCTAGGGCCAACGTCCTGACTTTC
TRBJ2-1	once	TRBD2	TRBV6-2/TRBV6-3	CASSLGLASTEQFF	TGTGCCAGCAGCTTGGGACTAGCTAGCACTGAGCAGTTCTTC
TRBJ2-3	NA	NA	TRBV14	CASSQVPGSSTDTQYF	TGTGCCAGCAGCCAAGTCCCAGGGAGTAGCACAGATACGCAGTATTTT
TRBJ2-1	few	TRBD2	TRBV4-1	CASSDWGGLYNEQFF	TGCGCCAGCAGCGATTGGGGGGGTCTATACAATGAGCAGTTCTTC
TRBJ2-2	few	TRBD2	TRBV7-6	CASSPDLLAGGPGELFF	TGTGCCAGCAGCCCGGACCTACTAGCGGGAGGTCCAGGGGAGCTGTTTTTT
TRBJ2-7	NA	TRBD2	TRBV27	CASSLSPLAGVLYEQYF	TGTGCCAGCAGTTTATCTCCGCTAGCGGGAGTTCTATACGAGCAGTACTTC
TRBJ2-3	NA	NA	TRBV5-1	CASSLVASLRSVTDTQYF	TGCGCCAGCAGCTTGGTGGCTAGTTTGAGGTCGGTCACAGATACGCAGTATTTT
TRBJ1-2	NA	NA	TRBV7-9	CASSPRGTPAGYTF	TGTGCCAGCAGCCCCCGGGGCACGCCGGCTGGCTACACCTTC
TRBJ2-5	NA	NA	TRBV7-9	CASSPRLAQETQYF	TGTGCCAGCAGCCCCCGGCTAGCCCAAGAGACCCAGTACTTC
TRBJ1-1	many	NA	TRBV24-1	CATSDPDYTEAFF	TGTGCCACCAGTGACCCGGACTACACTGAAGCTTTCTTT
TRBJ2-5	NA	NA	TRBV24-1	CATSDPGPRAETQYF	TGTGCCACCAGTGATCCTGGGCCACGAGCGGAGACCCAGTACTTC
TRBJ2-3	few	TRBD1	TRBV6-2/TRBV6-3	CASRPYGQGRFRSTDTQYF	TGTGCCAGCAGACCCTACGGACAGGGTCGTTTTCGCTCCACAGATACGCAGTATTTT
TRBJ1-5	few	NA	TRBV10-3	CAISVSGIGSNQPQHF	TGTGCCATCAGTGTTTCAGGGATTGGTAGCAATCAGCCCCAGCATTTT
TRBJ1-1	few	NA	TRBV27	CAIPGLPRGEAFF	TGTGCCATACCGGGCCTTCCAAGAGGAGAAGCTTTCTTT
TRBJ2-2	NA	NA	TRBV7-2	CATSNRRGPGELFF	TGTGCCACCAGCAATCGGCGGGGTCCCGGGGAGCTGTTTTTT
TRBJ2-7	few	TRBD2	TRBV4-2	CASSQEGRGPFEQYF	TGTGCCAGCAGCCAAGAAGGGAGGGGTCCGTTCGAGCAGTACTTC
TRBJ2-5	NA	NA	TRBV6-2/TRBV6-3	CASSYPWLGETQYF	TGTGCCAGCAGTTACCCCTGGCTAGGTGAGACCCAGTACTTC
TRBJ2-7	NA	TRBD2	TRBV10-1	CASSAGAFYEQYF	TGCGCCTCCTCAGCGGGGGCCTTCTACGAGCAGTACTTC
TRBJ1-3	NA	TRBD1	TRBV12-3/TRBV12-4	CASSQRIGTGVSGNTIYF	TGTGCCAGCAGTCAACGGATAGGGACAGGGGTGTCTGGAAACACCATATATTTT
TRBJ1-3	NA	NA	TRBV10-3	CAIREGTGNTIYF	TGTGCCATCAGGGAGGGTACTGGAAACACCATATATTTT
TRBJ2-5	NA	TRBD1	TRBV5-1	CASSLSGTGVQETQYF	TGCGCCAGCAGCTTGAGTGGGACAGGGGTACAAGAGACCCAGTACTTC
TRBJ2-1	few	TRBD2	TRBV11-2	CASSSRLAGALDSYNEQFF	TGTGCCAGCAGCTCGAGACTAGCGGGGGCCTTAGACTCCTACAATGAGCAGTTCTTC